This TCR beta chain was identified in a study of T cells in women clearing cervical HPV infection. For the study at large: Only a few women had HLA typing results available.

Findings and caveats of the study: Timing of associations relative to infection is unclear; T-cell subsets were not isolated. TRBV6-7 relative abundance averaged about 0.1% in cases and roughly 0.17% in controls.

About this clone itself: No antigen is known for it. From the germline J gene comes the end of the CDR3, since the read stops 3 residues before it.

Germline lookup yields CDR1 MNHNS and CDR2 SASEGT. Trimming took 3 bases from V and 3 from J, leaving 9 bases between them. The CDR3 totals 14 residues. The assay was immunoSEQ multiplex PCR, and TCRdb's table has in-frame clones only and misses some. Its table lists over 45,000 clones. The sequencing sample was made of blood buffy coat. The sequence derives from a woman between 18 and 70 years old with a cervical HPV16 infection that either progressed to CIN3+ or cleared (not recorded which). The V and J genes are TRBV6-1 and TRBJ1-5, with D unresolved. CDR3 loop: CASSEKGFNQPQHF. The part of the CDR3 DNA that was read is TGTGCCAGCAGTGAGAAGGGTTTCAATCAGCCC.